This TCR beta chain was obtained from a study of blood T cells in healthy people across ages. Regarding this clonotype: What it recognizes is unknown.

Every donor provided roughly 10 milliliters of peripheral blood. Extracted total RNA amounted to at least 6 micrograms for each sample. The CDR3 extends over 18 amino acids. Germline assignment: CDR1 PRHDT and CDR2 FYEKMQ (reference sequence). V dropped 1 base and J dropped 8; count of bases not matched to a gene: 16. It was with a sample-barcoded 5' primer and a J-beta primer mix that a second PCR of about 6 to 12 cycles was run. TCRdb re-analysed the 5' RACE reads in MiXCR, keeping a single row per CDR3 protein. The profile covers 450,000 to 650,000 distinct CDR3 sequences, with around 24% appearing a single time and 8.7% taken by the ten largest. General study results and limits: The study could not conclusively compare naive and antigen-experienced cells, given its unsorted PBMCs.

This sample also belongs to another study, concerning T cells of mothers and their children. That paper adds: Slightly higher overlap, not significant, was seen in related mother-child pairs than in unrelated pairs.

This sequence originates from a boy aged 5-17 years in good health. Sequencing was performed on blood. The chain uses TRBV13 and TRBJ2-1; TRBD2 aligns across 8 bases. The CDR3 DNA is TGTGCCAGCAGCTTAGCCCTACATTTGGGCGGGGGGTACGATGAGCAGTTCTTC. Its protein product is CASSLALHLGGGYDEQFF.